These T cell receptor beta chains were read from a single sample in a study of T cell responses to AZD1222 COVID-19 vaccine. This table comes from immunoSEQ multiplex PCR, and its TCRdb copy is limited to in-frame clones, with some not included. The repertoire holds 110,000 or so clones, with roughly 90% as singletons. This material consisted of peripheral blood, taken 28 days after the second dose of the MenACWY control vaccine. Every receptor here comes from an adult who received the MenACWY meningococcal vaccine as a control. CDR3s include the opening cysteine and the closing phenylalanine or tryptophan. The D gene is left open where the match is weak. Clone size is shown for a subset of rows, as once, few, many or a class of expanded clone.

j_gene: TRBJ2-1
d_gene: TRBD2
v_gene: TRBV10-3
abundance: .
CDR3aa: CAIGTSGYNEQFF
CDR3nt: TGTGCCATCGGGACTAGCGGTTACAATGAGCAGTTCTTC

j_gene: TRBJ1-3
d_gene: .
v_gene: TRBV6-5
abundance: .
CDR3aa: CASSYSTGVGNTIYF
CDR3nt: TGTGCCAGCAGTTACTCGACGGGCGTTGGAAACACCATATATTTT

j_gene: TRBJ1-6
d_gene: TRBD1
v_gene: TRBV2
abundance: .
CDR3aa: CASSAQGAKNSPLHF
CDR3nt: TGTGCCAGCAGTGCACAGGGGGCCAAGAATTCACCCCTCCACTTT

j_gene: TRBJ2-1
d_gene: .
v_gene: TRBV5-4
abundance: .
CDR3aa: CASSYNVKGTDEQFF
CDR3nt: TGTGCCAGCAGCTACAACGTGAAGGGGACCGATGAGCAGTTCTTC

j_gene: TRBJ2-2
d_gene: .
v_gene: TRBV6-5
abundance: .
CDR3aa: CASSPSGNTGELFF
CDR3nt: TGTGCCAGCAGTCCAAGCGGGAACACCGGGGAGCTGTTTTTT

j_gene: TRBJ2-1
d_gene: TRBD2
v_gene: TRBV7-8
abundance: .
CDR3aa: CASSYRTSGGAYPYNEQFF
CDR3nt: TGTGCCAGCAGCTACCGGACTAGCGGGGGGGCCTACCCCTACAATGAGCAGTTCTTC

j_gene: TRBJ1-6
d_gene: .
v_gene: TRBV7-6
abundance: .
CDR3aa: CASSLGVGSQSSYNSPLHF
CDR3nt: TGTGCCAGCAGCTTAGGGGTTGGGTCGCAAAGCTCCTATAATTCACCCCTCCACTTT

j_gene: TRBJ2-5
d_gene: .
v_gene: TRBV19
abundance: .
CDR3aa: CASSSSGQETQYF
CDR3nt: TGTGCCAGTAGTTCATCCGGCCAAGAGACCCAGTACTTC

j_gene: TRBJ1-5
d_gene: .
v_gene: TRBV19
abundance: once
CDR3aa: CASARTSGNQPQHF
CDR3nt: TGTGCCAGTGCCAGGACCTCGGGCAATCAGCCCCAGCATTTT

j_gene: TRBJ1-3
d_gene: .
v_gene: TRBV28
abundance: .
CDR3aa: CASTSQGAGNTIYF
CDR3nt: TGTGCCAGCACTTCCCAGGGAGCTGGAAACACCATATATTTT

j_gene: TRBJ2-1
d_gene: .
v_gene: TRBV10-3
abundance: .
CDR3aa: CAIRDTSNNEQFF
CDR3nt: TGTGCCATCAGGGACACCTCGAACAATGAGCAGTTCTTC

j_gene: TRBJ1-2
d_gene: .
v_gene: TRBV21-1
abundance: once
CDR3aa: CASSKQYSNYGYTF
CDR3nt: TGTGCCAGCAGCAAACAATATTCTAACTATGGCTACACCTTC

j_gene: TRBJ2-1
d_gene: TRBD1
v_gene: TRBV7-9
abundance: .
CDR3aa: CASSSNTGQGAYNEQFF
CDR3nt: TGTGCCAGCAGCTCAAACACCGGACAGGGGGCCTACAATGAGCAGTTCTTC

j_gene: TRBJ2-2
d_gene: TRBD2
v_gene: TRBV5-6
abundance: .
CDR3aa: CASSFGFLAGDTGELFF
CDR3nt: TGTGCCAGCAGCTTTGGTTTTCTAGCGGGAGACACCGGGGAGCTGTTTTTT

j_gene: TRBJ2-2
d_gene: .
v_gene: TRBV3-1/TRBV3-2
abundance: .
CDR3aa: CASSHLRETNTGELFF
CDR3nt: TGTGCCAGCAGCCATTTGCGGGAAACGAACACCGGGGAGCTGTTTTTT

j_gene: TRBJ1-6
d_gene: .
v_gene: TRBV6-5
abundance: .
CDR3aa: CASREGTSYNSPLHF
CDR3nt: TGTGCCAGCAGGGAGGGTACGTCCTATAATTCACCCCTCCACTTT

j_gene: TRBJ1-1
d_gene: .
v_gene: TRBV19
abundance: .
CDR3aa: CASSIGFGEAFF
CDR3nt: TGTGCCAGTAGTATTGGTTTCGGTGAAGCTTTCTTT

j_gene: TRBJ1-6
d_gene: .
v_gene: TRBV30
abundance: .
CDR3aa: CAWKATPSKPLHF
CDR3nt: TGTGCCTGGAAGGCGACGCCGTCTAAGCCCCTCCACTTT

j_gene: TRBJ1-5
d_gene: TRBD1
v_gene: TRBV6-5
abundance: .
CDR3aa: CASSSGQALNQPQHF
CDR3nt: TGTGCCAGCAGTTCGGGACAGGCCTTAAATCAGCCCCAGCATTTT

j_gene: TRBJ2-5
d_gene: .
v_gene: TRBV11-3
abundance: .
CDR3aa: CASSLGSGAAQETQYF
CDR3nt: TGTGCCAGCAGCTTAGGGTCGGGAGCGGCCCAAGAGACCCAGTACTTC

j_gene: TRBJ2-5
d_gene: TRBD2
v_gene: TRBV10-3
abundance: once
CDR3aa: CAIRTSGGPLGKETQYF
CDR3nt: TGTGCCATCAGGACCTCGGGGGGGCCTTTAGGAAAAGAGACCCAGTACTTC

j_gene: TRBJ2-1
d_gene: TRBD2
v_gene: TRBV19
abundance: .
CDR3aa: CASAGGGGRNEQFF
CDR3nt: TGTGCCAGTGCCGGGGGGGGCGGACGAAATGAGCAGTTCTTC

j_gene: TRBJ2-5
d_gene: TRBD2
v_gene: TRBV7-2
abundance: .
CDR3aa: CASSQGLAGDRKTQYF
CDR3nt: TGTGCCAGCAGCCAGGGACTAGCGGGAGATAGGAAGACCCAGTACTTC

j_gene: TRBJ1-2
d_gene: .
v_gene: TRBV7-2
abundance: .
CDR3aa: CASSLALNGYTF
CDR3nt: TGTGCCAGCAGCTTAGCGCTGAATGGCTACACCTTC

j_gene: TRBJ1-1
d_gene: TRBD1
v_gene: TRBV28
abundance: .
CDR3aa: CASSSRGTGSGTEAFF
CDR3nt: TGTGCCAGCAGTTCGCGGGGGACAGGGAGTGGCACTGAAGCTTTCTTT

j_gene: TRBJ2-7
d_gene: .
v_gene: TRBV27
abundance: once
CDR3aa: CASSLGGQRLYEQYF
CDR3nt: TGTGCCAGCAGTTTAGGTGGGCAGAGACTCTACGAGCAGTACTTC

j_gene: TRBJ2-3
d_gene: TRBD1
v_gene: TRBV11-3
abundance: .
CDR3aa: CASSGRGPDTQYF
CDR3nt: TGTGCCAGCAGCGGAAGGGGGCCTGATACGCAGTATTTT

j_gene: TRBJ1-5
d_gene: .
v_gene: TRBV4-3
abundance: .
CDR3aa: CASSLDFFGGQPQHF
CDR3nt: TGCGCCAGCAGCCTAGATTTCTTCGGGGGCCAGCCCCAGCATTTT

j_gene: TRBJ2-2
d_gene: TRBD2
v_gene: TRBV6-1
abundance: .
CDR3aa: CASSEGRAGVLPTGELFF
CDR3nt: TGTGCCAGCAGTGAAGGTCGAGCGGGAGTACTTCCAACCGGGGAGCTGTTTTTT

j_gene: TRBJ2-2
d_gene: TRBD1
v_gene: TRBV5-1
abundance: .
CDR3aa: CASSLQGDGELFF
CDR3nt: TGCGCCAGCAGCTTGCAGGGGGACGGGGAGCTGTTTTTT

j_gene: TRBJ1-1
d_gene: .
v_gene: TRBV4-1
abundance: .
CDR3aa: CASSQAVGVGAEAFF
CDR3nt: TGCGCCAGCAGCCAAGCGGTAGGGGTGGGGGCTGAAGCTTTCTTT

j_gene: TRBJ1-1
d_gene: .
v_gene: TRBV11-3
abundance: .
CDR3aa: CASSLEGVMNTEAFF
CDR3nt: TGTGCCAGCAGCTTAGAAGGGGTCATGAACACTGAAGCTTTCTTT

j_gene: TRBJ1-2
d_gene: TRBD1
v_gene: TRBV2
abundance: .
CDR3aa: CATGQDPYGYTF
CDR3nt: TGTGCCACCGGACAGGATCCCTATGGCTACACCTTC